This T cell receptor beta chain was sequenced in a study of blood T cells in healthy people across ages. The second PCR ran roughly 6 to 11 cycles with a sample-barcoded 5' primer and J-beta primers. Each CDR3 protein is one row after TCRdb ran MiXCR on the 5' RACE reads. This table has over 1,200,000 distinct CDR3 sequences, around 55% appearing once. The receptor's source is a man in his late teens or twenties in good health. The specimen sequenced was blood.

This chain's CDR3 is CASSQPGTGGIHEQYF. DNA of the CDR3: TGCGCCAGCAGCCAGCCCGGGACAGGGGGCATCCACGAGCAGTACTTC. The V and J genes are TRBV4-1 and TRBJ2-7; TRBD1 agrees at 12 bases. CDR3 size: 16 residues. Germline values: CDR1 MGHRA, CDR2 YSYEKL. Trimming took 3 bases from V and 5 from J; bases not matched to a gene: 8.